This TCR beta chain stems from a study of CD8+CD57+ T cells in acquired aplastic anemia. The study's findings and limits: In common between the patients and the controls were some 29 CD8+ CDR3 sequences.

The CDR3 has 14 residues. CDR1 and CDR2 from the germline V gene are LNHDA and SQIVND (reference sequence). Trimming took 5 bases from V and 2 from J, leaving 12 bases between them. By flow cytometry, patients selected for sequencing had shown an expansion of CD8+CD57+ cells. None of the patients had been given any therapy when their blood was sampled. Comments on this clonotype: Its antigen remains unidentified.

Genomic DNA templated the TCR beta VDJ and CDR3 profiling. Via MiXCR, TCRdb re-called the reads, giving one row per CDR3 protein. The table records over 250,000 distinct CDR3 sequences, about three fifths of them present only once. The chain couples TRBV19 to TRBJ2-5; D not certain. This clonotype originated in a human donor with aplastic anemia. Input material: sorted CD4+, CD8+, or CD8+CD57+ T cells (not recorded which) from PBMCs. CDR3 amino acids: CASSAGPLQETQYF. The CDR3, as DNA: TGTGCCAGTAGTGCTGGGCCTCTTCAAGAGACCCAGTACTTC.